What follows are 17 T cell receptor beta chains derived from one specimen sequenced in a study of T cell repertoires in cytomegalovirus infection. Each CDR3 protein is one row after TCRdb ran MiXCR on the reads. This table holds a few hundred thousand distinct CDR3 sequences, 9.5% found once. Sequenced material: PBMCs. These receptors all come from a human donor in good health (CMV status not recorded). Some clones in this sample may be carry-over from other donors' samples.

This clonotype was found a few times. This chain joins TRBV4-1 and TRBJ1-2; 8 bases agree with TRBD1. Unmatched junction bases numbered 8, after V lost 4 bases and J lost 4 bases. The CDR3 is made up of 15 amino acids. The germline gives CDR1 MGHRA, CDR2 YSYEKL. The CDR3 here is CASSPGQGETYGYTF. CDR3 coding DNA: TGCGCCAGCAGCCCTGGACAGGGAGAAACCTATGGCTACACCTTC.

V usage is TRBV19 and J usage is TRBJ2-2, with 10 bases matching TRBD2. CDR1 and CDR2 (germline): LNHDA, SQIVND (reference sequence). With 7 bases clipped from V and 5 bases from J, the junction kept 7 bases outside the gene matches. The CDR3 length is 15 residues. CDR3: CASTASGGVTGELFF. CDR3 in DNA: TGTGCCAGTACCGCTAGCGGGGGAGTTACCGGGGAGCTGTTTTTT.

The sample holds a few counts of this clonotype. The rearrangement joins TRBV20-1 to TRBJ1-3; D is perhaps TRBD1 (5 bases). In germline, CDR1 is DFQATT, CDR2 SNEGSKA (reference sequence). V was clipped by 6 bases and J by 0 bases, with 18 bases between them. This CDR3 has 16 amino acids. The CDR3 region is CSALPRQGLSGNTIYF. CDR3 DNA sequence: TGCAGTGCCCTTCCTCGGCAGGGCCTCTCTGGAAACACCATATATTTT.

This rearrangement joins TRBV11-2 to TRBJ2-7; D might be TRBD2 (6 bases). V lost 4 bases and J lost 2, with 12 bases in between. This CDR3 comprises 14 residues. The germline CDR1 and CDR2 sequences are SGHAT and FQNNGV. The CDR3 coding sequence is TGTGCCAGCAGCTCACGGGAGTCTGCCTACGAGCAGTACTTC. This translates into CASSSRESAYEQYF.

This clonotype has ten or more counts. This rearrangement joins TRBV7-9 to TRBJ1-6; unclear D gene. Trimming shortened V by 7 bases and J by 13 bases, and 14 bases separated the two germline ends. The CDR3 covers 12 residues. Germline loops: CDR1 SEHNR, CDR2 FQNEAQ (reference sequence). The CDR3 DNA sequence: TGTGCCAGCACCAACACCCAGGAGCCCCTCCACTTT. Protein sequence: CASTNTQEPLHF.

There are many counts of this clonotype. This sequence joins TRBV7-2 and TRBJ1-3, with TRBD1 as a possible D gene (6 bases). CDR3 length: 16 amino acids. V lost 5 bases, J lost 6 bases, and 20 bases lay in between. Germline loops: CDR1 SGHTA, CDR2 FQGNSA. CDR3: CASSTKGRTGANTIYF. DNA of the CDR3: TGTGCCAGCAGCACGAAAGGCAGGACGGGGGCAAACACCATATATTTT.

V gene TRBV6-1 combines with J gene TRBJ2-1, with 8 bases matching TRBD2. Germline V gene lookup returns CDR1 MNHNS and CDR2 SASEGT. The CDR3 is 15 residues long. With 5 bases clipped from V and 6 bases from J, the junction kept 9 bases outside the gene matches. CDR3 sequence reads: CASSTKREKSNEQFF. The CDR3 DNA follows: TGTGCCAGCAGTACTAAGCGGGAGAAAAGCAATGAGCAGTTCTTC.

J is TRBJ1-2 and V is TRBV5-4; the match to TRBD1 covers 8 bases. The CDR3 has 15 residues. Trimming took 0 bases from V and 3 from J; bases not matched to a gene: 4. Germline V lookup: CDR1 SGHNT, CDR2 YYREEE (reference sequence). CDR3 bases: TGTGCCAGCAGCTTGGTGTCAGGGGGCCACTATGGCTACACCTTC. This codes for CASSLVSGGHYGYTF.

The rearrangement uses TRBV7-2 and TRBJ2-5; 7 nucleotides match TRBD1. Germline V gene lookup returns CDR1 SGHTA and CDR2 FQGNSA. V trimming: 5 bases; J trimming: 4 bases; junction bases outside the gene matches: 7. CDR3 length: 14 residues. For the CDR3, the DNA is TGTGCCAGCAGCGCCACAGGGGTAGGAGAGACCCAGTACTTC. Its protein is CASSATGVGETQYF.

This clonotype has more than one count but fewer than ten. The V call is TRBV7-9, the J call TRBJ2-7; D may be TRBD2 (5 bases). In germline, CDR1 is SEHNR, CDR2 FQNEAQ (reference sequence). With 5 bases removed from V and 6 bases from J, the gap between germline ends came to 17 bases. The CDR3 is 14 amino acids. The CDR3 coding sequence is TGTGCCAGCAGCAACGGGGTGGAAAGCGGCGAGCAGTACTTC. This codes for CASSNGVESGEQYF.

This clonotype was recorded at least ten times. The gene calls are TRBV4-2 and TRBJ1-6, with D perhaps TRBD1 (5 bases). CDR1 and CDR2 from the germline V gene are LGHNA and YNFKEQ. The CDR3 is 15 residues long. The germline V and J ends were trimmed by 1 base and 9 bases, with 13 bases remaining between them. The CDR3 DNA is TGTGCCAGCAGCCAAGTGGGGGACCTATTTTCACCCCTCCACTTT. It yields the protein CASSQVGDLFSPLHF.

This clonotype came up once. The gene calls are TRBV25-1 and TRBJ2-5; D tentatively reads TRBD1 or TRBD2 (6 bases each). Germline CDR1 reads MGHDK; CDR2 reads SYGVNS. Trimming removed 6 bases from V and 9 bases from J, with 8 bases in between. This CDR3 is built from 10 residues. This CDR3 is CASRRGAQYF. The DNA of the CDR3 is TGTGCCAGCAGGAGGGGGGCCCAGTACTTC.

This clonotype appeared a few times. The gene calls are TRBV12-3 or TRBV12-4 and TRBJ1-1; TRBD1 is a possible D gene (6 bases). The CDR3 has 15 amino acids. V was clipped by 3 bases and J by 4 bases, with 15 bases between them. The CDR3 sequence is CASSFPGGASTEAFF. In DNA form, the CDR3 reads TGTGCCAGCAGTTTCCCGGGGGGGGCAAGCACTGAAGCTTTCTTT.

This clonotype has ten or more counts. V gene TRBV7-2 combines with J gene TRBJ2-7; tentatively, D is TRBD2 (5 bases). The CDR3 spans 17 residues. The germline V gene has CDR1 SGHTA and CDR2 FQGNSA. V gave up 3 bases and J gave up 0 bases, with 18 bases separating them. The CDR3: CASSLGWSGMSSYEQYF. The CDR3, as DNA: TGTGCCAGCAGCTTGGGCTGGAGCGGTATGAGCTCCTACGAGCAGTACTTC.

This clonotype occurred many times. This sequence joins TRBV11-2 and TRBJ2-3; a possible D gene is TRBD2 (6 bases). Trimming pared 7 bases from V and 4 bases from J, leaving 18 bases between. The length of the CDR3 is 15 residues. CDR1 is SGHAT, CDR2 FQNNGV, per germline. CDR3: CASNLQRGGADTQYF. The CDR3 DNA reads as TGTGCCAGCAATCTACAGAGGGGAGGAGCAGATACGCAGTATTTT.

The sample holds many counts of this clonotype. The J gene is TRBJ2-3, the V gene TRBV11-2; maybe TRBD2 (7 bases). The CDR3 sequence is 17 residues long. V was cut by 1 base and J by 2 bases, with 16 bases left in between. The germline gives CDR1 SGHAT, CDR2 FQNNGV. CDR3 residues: CASSLVRGALPTDTQYF. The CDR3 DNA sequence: TGTGCCAGCAGCTTAGTCCGGGGGGCGCTTCCCACAGATACGCAGTATTTT.

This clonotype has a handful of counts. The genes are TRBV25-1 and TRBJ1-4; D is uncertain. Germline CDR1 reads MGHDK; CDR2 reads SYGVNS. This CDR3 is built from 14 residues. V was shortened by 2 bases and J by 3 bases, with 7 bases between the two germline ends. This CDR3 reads CASSEGQPNEKLFF. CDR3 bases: TGTGCCAGCAGTGAAGGGCAGCCTAATGAAAAACTGTTTTTT.